Below are 21 T cell receptor beta chains sequenced from a single sample in a study of regulatory T cells in long-lasting Graves disease. Relying on iRepertoire HTBI primers and Arm-PCR of CDR3 regions, the team built TCR beta libraries. From the multiplex PCR reads, TCRdb called clonotypes with MiXCR, one entry per CDR3 protein. In the table there are 450,000 to 600,000 distinct CDR3 sequences, under 20% of which are singletons. Time point noted: newly diagnosed GD, antithyroid drugs for less than 3 months. The TCR library was made from RNA extracted from PBMCs. Another study also made use of these data, one on T cells in Graves' hyperthyroidism and ophthalmopathy.

The source material was peripheral blood mononuclear cells (PBMCs), sampled at new diagnosis, from a patient treated with antithyroid drugs. Source of these receptors: a man in his forties or fifties with Graves disease.

In this sample, this clonotype turned up many times. The CDR3, as DNA: TGTGCCAGCAGGCGGACAGGGGAGGGCTACACCTTC. Encoded protein: CASRRTGEGYTF. The chain combines TRBV27 with TRBJ1-2, with TRBD1 identical over 9 bases. Germline V lookup: CDR1 MNHEY, CDR2 SMNVEV (reference sequence). The length of the CDR3 is 12 residues. V trimming: 6 bases; J trimming: 8 bases; junction bases outside the gene matches: 4.

The rearrangement links TRBV6-9 to TRBJ2-7; 13 bases agree with TRBD2. The V and J ends lost 4 bases and 0 bases, in that order; junction bases with no gene match: 12. The CDR3 is made up of 19 amino acids. Germline assignment: CDR1 MNHGY and CDR2 SVAAGI. DNA of the CDR3: TGTGCCAGCAGTTCAACCGGGACTAGCGGGGTCGTGAGCTCCTACGAGCAGTACTTC. Amino acids: CASSSTGTSGVVSSYEQYF.

This clonotype was seen at least ten times. This chain uses TRBV24-1 with TRBJ1-5; no clear D. The germline CDR1 and CDR2 sequences are KGHDR and SFDVKD. CDR3 length equals 13 residues. V was shortened by 0 bases and J by 6 bases, with 5 bases between the two germline ends. The CDR3 loop reads CATSDLPGQPQHF. The DNA of the CDR3 is TGTGCCACCAGTGATTTGCCTGGTCAGCCCCAGCATTTT.

The V call is TRBV4-2, the J call TRBJ2-4; D may correspond to TRBD1 or TRBD2 (5 bases each). Trimming removed 1 base from V and 13 bases from J, with 17 bases in between. The CDR3 spans 14 residues. The germline gives CDR1 LGHNA, CDR2 YNFKEQ. CDR3 residues: CASSQGSDLGEQYF. CDR3 coding DNA: TGTGCCAGCAGCCAAGGTTCGGACCTGGGGGAGCAGTACTTC.

This chain links TRBV12-3 or TRBV12-4 with TRBJ2-2; a weak D match, TRBD1 (5 bases). The CDR3 loop spans 13 amino acids. Trimming took 7 bases from V and 5 from J, leaving 11 bases between them. The CDR3 DNA sequence: TGTGCCAGCAAAAACGACAGAACCGGGGAGCTGTTTTTT. It yields the protein CASKNDRTGELFF.

This clonotype was picked up a small number of times. The chain combines TRBV24-1 with TRBJ2-5; 9 nucleotides align to TRBD1. The V and J ends lost 9 bases and 5 bases, in that order; junction bases with no gene match: 12. The CDR3 extends over 15 amino acids. Germline CDR1 is KGHDR and CDR2 is SFDVKD. CDR3 amino acids: CATAGTGQGRETQYF. The CDR3 DNA follows: TGTGCCACCGCTGGGACGGGACAGGGAAGGGAGACCCAGTACTTC.

This clonotype was counted ten times or more. The chain couples TRBV13 to TRBJ2-7; D unresolved. Trimming removed 1 base at V and 3 bases at J, with 10 bases between. The CDR3 covers 14 residues. Germline V gene data show CDR1 as PRHDT and CDR2 as FYEKMQ (reference sequence). CDR3 bases: TGTGCCAGCAGCTTAGAGGCTCCAGGCTACGAGCAGTACTTC. Its protein is CASSLEAPGYEQYF.

This clonotype was detected many times. The genes are TRBV3-1 and TRBJ2-7; 8 bases are a match to TRBD1. The germline V gene has CDR1 LGHDT and CDR2 YNNKEL (reference sequence). Trimming took 1 base from V and 5 from J; bases not matched to a gene: 4. This CDR3 region has 14 residues. In DNA, the CDR3 is TGTGCCAGCAGCCAAGTGACAGGGGCGAACGAGCAGTACTTC. It encodes CASSQVTGANEQYF.

This clonotype was seen many times. The chain combines TRBV28 with TRBJ2-2; D is undetermined. This CDR3 region has 15 residues. V lost 2 bases to trimming and J lost 2 bases, with 9 bases between them. Germline V gives CDR1 MDHEN, CDR2 SYDVKM. CDR3 sequence reads: CASSLRVINTGELFF. The CDR3 bases are TGTGCCAGCAGTTTAAGGGTGATAAACACCGGGGAGCTGTTTTTT.

The chain recombines TRBV5-1 with TRBJ1-1; 8 nucleotides match TRBD1. CDR1 is SGHRS and CDR2 is YFSETQ in the germline V gene. The CDR3 length is 14 residues. Trimming at V came to 6 bases and at J to 2 bases, leaving 6 bases not matched to a gene. The CDR3 nucleotides read TGCGCCAGCAAACCGGGACAGGTTAACACTGAAGCTTTCTTT. Translating it yields CASKPGQVNTEAFF.

J is TRBJ2-1 and V is TRBV6-1; TRBD2 agrees at 14 bases. V lost 0 bases and J lost 3; bases outside the gene matches: 4. The CDR3 is 18 residues long. Per germline, CDR1 MNHNS and CDR2 SASEGT. This CDR3 is CASSEATSGRAYYNEQFF. CDR3 sequence (DNA): TGTGCCAGCAGTGAAGCGACTAGCGGGAGGGCCTACTACAATGAGCAGTTCTTC.

This clonotype was observed a few times. The rearrangement links TRBV28 to TRBJ1-2; D is unresolved. The CDR3 is 13 residues long. V was cut by 4 bases and J by 5 bases, with 11 bases left in between. Germline-derived CDR1 and CDR2 are MDHEN and SYDVKM. The CDR3 DNA sequence: TGTGCCAGCAGTTCGCCCCCAAATTATGGCTACACCTTC. As protein: CASSSPPNYGYTF.

This clonotype was counted between two and nine times. This chain connects TRBV7-9 to TRBJ2-4; TRBD2 agrees at 11 bases. Germline CDR1 SEHNR, CDR2 FQNEAQ (reference sequence). The V gene end was trimmed by 5 bases and the J gene end by 0 bases; junction bases not matched to a gene: 3. The CDR3 runs 16 residues. This CDR3 reads CASSPGLAGAKNIQYF. The DNA of the CDR3 is TGTGCCAGCAGCCCCGGACTAGCGGGAGCCAAAAACATTCAGTACTTC. Variable domain in full (rest from reference TRBV7-9 and TRBJ2-4): DTGVSQNPRHKITKRGQNVTFRCDPISEHNRLYWYRQTLGQGPEFLTYFQNEAQLEKSRLLSDRFSAERPKGSFSTLEIQRTEQGDSAMYLCASSPGLAGAKNIQYFGAGTRLSVL.

This clonotype showed up just a few times. The chain joins TRBV27 to TRBJ2-7; 8 positions agree with TRBD1. CDR1 is MNHEY, CDR2 SMNVEV, per germline (reference sequence). With V trimmed by 2 bases and J by 3 bases, 6 bases remained unmatched. The CDR3 loop spans 15 amino acids. The CDR3 DNA follows: TGTGCCAGCAGTTTAGGGGGGACAGGAAGCTACGAGCAGTACTTC. Translation: CASSLGGTGSYEQYF.

This clonotype was counted between two and nine times. This rearrangement joins TRBV19 to TRBJ2-1; 7 bases map to TRBD1. Germline values: CDR1 LNHDA, CDR2 SQIVND (reference sequence). Trimming cost V 5 bases and J 5 bases; bases outside gene matches: 9. CDR3 length equals 15 residues. The CDR3 region is CASSPRQGEHNEQFF. CDR3 nucleotides: TGTGCCAGTAGTCCCCGACAGGGTGAACACAATGAGCAGTTCTTC.

This clonotype was counted only a few times. The V call is TRBV30, the J call TRBJ2-1, with unresolved D. This CDR3 has 13 residues. Germline values: CDR1 GTSNPN, CDR2 SVGIG (reference sequence). V shed 0 bases and J shed 2 bases, with 5 bases lying between them. The CDR3 region has the DNA TGTGCCTGGAGTGTGGGGACCTACAATGAGCAGTTCTTC. This encodes CAWSVGTYNEQFF. Complete variable domain (other parts from reference TRBV30 and TRBJ2-1): SQTIHQWPATLVQPVGSPLSLECTVEGTSNPNLYWYRQAAGRGLQLLFYSVGIGQISSEVPQNLSASRPQDRQFILSSKKLLLSDSGFYLCAWSVGTYNEQFFGPGTRLTVL.

A few counts support this clonotype. The CDR3 sequence: CATSRELGDWGQPQHF. The CDR3 region has the DNA TGTGCCACCAGCAGAGAGCTGGGGGATTGGGGTCAGCCCCAGCATTTT. V and J are TRBV15 and TRBJ1-5, with D perhaps matching TRBD1 (5 bases). CDR1 and CDR2 (germline): LNHNV, YYDKDF (reference sequence). Trimming cost V 0 bases and J 6 bases, with 15 bases left between them. The CDR3 totals 16 residues.

This clonotype occurred many times. This chain connects TRBV18 to TRBJ1-1, with 7 bases matching TRBD1. V trimming: 2 bases; J trimming: 3 bases; junction bases outside the gene matches: 9. This CDR3 contains 16 residues. CDR1 is KGHSH, CDR2 LQKENI, per germline. CDR3 nucleotide sequence: TGTGCCAGCTCACCAGGCGGAGGGGGCTGGGACACTGAAGCTTTCTTT. Translating it yields CASSPGGGGWDTEAFF.

This clonotype was found a few times. The chain combines TRBV20-1 with TRBJ1-4; a possible D gene is TRBD1 (6 bases). V lost 5 bases and J 5 bases, leaving 12 bases between the germline ends. Germline V gene data show CDR1 as DFQATT and CDR2 as SNEGSKA (reference sequence). The CDR3 is 13 residues long. Here the CDR3 DNA reads TGCAGTGCTTCGAGGACAGCGAATGAAAAACTGTTTTTT. It yields the protein CSASRTANEKLFF.

The rearrangement links TRBV10-2 to TRBJ2-7; unclear D gene. Trimming cost V 6 bases and J 2 bases, with 11 bases left between them. The CDR3 sequence is 13 residues long. The germline V gene encodes CDR1 WSHSY and CDR2 SAAADI. The chain's CDR3 is CASRPGSTYEQYF. The CDR3 region has the DNA TGCGCCAGCAGGCCCGGGTCCACCTACGAGCAGTACTTC.

As regards this clonotype: Compared with germline, one end of the junction differs, possibly owing to a read error. V and J are TRBV12-3 or TRBV12-4 and TRBJ2-6; no clear D gene. The CDR3 is made up of 16 amino acids. The CDR3 bases are TGTGCCACCAGTGACTCTACAGACTCTGGGGCCAACGTCCTGACTTTC. Amino acids: CATSDSTDSGANVLTF.